These T cell receptor beta chains were read from a single sample in a study of T cell responses to AZD1222 COVID-19 vaccine. Measured with immunoSEQ multiplex PCR; TCRdb has only the in-frame clones, and not every one. The sample holds under 80,000 clones; around 80% are singletons and the top ten take about 20%. The sample consisted of peripheral blood, taken on day 0 of AZD1222 vaccination. The source is an adult in good health. CDR3s include the opening cysteine and the closing phenylalanine or tryptophan. Fields, in order: V gene, clone size, D gene, J gene, CDR3 DNA, CDR3 protein. A D gene is named only where the DNA matches it firmly. Clone sizes are given selectively: once, few, many, or a class where the clone is expanded.

>TRBV6-5|few|NA|TRBJ1-1
TGTGCCAGCAGTCACCTTAACACTGAAGCTTTCTTT
CASSHLNTEAFF
>TRBV19|once|NA|TRBJ2-7
TGTGCCAGTAGTATATGGTGGAGCGGAACCTACGAGCAGTACTTC
CASSIWWSGTYEQYF
>TRBV4-3|NA|NA|TRBJ1-1
TGCGCCAGCAGCTACCCGACAAGGAACACTGAAGCTTTCTTT
CASSYPTRNTEAFF
>TRBV7-2|few|NA|TRBJ2-7
TGTGCCAGCAGCTTTTATCAGACCTCCTACGAGCAGTACTTC
CASSFYQTSYEQYF
>TRBV6-6|NA|TRBD1|TRBJ1-6
TGTGCCAGCAGTTCCTCACAGGGGCAGGGGGGATCACCCCTCCACTTT
CASSSSQGQGGSPLHF
>TRBV5-3|NA|TRBD1|TRBJ1-2
TGTGCCAGAAGCCGGGACAGGGGAAGGGTAAATGGCTACACCTTC
CARSRDRGRVNGYTF
>TRBV5-4|NA|TRBD2|TRBJ2-5
TGTGCCAGCAGCTTGGCCATAGCGGGGGGGAAAGAGACCCAGTACTTC
CASSLAIAGGKETQYF
>TRBV7-3|NA|TRBD1|TRBJ1-1
TGTGCCAGCAGCTCTACAACAATAGACAGGGTAGAAGCTTTCTTT
CASSSTTIDRVEAFF
>TRBV3-1/TRBV3-2|NA|NA|TRBJ2-5
TGTGCCAGCAGCCGAGGGGGTAGATATGGAGAGACCCAGTACTTC
CASSRGGRYGETQYF
>TRBV15|NA|TRBD1|TRBJ1-2
TGTGCCACCAGCCTAGGGACAGGGAATTATGGCTACACCTTC
CATSLGTGNYGYTF
>TRBV28|NA|NA|TRBJ1-5
TGTGCCAGCAGTTTTGAGAATCAGCCCCAGCATTTT
CASSFENQPQHF
>TRBV3-1/TRBV3-2|NA|NA|TRBJ1-6
TGTGCCAGCAGCCAAGCGGTTATTTATTCACCCCTCCACTTT
CASSQAVIYSPLHF
>TRBV28|NA|NA|TRBJ1-1
TGTGCCAGCAGTTCCGAATCCGAAGAGGCTGAAGCTTTCTTT
CASSSESEEAEAFF
>TRBV4-3|NA|TRBD1|TRBJ1-4
TGCGCCAGCAGCCAAGGCGGGACAGGTGGTGAAAAACTGTTTTTT
CASSQGGTGGEKLFF
>TRBV30|NA|NA|TRBJ1-6
TGTGCCTGGAAAACAGGGAAAAATTCACCCCTCCACTTT
CAWKTGKNSPLHF
>TRBV12-3/TRBV12-4|NA|NA|TRBJ1-3
TGTGCCAGCATAGTCAGCTCCGGAAACACCATATATTTT
CASIVSSGNTIYF
>TRBV7-6|NA|NA|TRBJ1-3
TGTGCCAGCAGCTTTGGAGGGCCTGGAAACACCATATATTTT
CASSFGGPGNTIYF
>TRBV6-5|once|NA|TRBJ2-7
TGTGCCAGCAGACAACAGAATCAGGGCTACGAGCAGTACTTC
CASRQQNQGYEQYF
>TRBV5-4|NA|NA|TRBJ2-7
TGTGCCAGCAGCTGGGACGGCTACGAGCAGTACTTC
CASSWDGYEQYF